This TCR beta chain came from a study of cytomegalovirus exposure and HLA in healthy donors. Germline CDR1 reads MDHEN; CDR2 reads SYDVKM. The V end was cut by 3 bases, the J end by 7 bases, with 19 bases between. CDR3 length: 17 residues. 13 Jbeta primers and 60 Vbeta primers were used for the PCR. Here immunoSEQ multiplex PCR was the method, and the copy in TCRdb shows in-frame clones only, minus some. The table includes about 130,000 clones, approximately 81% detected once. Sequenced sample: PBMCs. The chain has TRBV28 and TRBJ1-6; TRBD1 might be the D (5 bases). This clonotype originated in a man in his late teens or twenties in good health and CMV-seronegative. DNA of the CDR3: TGTGCCAGCAGTTTCCGATCGCGGGGGTTAAGGAATTCACCCCTCCACTTT. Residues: CASSFRSRGLRNSPLHF.